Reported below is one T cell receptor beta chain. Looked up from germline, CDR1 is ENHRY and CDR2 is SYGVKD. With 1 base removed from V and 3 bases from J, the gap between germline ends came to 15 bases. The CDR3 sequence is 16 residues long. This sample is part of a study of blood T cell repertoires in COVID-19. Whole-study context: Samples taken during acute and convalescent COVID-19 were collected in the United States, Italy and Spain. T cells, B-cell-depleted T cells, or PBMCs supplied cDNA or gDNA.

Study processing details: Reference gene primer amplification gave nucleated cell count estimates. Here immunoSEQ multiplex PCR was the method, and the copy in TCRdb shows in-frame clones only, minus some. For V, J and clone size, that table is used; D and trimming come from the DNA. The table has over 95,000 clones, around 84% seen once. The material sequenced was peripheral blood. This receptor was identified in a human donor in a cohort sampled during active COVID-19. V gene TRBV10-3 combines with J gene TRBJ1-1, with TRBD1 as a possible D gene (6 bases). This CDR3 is CAISEWVQGLDTEAFF. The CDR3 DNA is TGTGCCATCAGTGAGTGGGTTCAGGGGCTGGACACTGAAGCTTTCTTT.